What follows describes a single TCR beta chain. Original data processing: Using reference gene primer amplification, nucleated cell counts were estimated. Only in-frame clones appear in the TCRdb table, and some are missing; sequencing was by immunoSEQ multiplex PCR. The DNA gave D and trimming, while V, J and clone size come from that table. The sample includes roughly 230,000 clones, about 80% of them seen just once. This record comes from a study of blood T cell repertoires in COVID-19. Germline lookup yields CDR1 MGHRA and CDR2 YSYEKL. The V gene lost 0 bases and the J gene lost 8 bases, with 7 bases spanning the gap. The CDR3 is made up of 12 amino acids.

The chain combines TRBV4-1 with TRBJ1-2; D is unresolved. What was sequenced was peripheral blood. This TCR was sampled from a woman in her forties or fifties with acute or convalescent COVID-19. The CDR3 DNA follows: TGCGCCAGCAGCCAAGAAAACTGGGGCTACACCTTC. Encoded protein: CASSQENWGYTF.